The rows below give T cell receptor beta chains drawn from one sample of a study of OX40 agonist ivuxolimab in advanced cancers. Sequenced by immunoSEQ multiplex PCR; TCRdb stores in-frame clones only, minus some. The sample shows some 80,000 clones, more than 80% of them seen only once. Sample: CD4+ or CD8+ T cells sorted from blood, taken in a trial of the OX40 agonist ivuxolimab. These receptors came from an adult with an advanced solid tumor such as melanoma, head and neck, liver or kidney cancer. CDR3s include the opening cysteine and the closing phenylalanine or tryptophan. A D gene is named only where the DNA matches it firmly. Not every row has a clone size; where given, it reads once, few, many or a size class.

v_call,clone_size,d_call,j_call,cdr3_nt,cdr3_aa
TRBV7-3,NA,NA,TRBJ2-1,TGTGCCAGCAGCCCCAGACCAGACAATGAGCAGTTCTTC,CASSPRPDNEQFF
TRBV5-4,NA,TRBD1,TRBJ2-5,TGTGCCAGCAGCTCCCGGGACAGGGAAGAGACCCAGTACTTC,CASSSRDREETQYF
TRBV28,once,TRBD1,TRBJ1-2,TGTGCCAGCAGTCCCTGGACAGGGGAGCAGGGAAACACCTTC,CASSPWTGEQGNTF
TRBV18,NA,NA,TRBJ1-2,TGTGCCAGCTCTCCTGACAGGAACTATGGCTACACCTTC,CASSPDRNYGYTF
TRBV6-5,NA,TRBD1,TRBJ1-2,TGTGCCAGCAACCCAGACAGGGCTCAGGGTGGCTACACCTTC,CASNPDRAQGGYTF
TRBV29-1,NA,TRBD1,TRBJ1-1,TGCAGCGGCAGACAGGGGATGAACACTGAAGCTTTCTTT,CSGRQGMNTEAFF
TRBV10-3,NA,TRBD1,TRBJ2-4,TGTGCCATCAGTCAGGGGGCGAGAAACATTCAGTACTTC,CAISQGARNIQYF
TRBV5-5,few,NA,TRBJ1-2,TGTGCCACGCGCGGGACTGGGTATGGCTACACCTTC,CATRGTGYGYTF
TRBV5-5,NA,TRBD1,TRBJ1-1,TGTGCCAGCAGACGGGGACAGCCATACACTGAAGCTTTCTTT,CASRRGQPYTEAFF
TRBV7-2,NA,NA,TRBJ2-7,TGTGCCAGCAGCCCCCAGCGGACCTCCTACGAGCAGTACTTC,CASSPQRTSYEQYF
TRBV28,once,NA,TRBJ2-7,TGTGCCAGCAGTACCCCCAACAAGCAGTACGAGCAGTACTTC,CASSTPNKQYEQYF
TRBV6-5,NA,TRBD2,TRBJ2-1,TGTGCCAGCAGTTACTCAGCCGGGAGGGTCAATGAGCAGTTCTTC,CASSYSAGRVNEQFF
TRBV6-6,NA,NA,TRBJ2-7,TGTGCCAGCAGCGTGTTCGGACAGCCTACCTACGAGCAGTACTTC,CASSVFGQPTYEQYF
TRBV18,NA,TRBD2,TRBJ2-7,TGTGCCAGCTCCCCCCCCGGTGGTGTGGGACTAGCGGGAGGAATTGAGCAGTACTTC,CASSPPGGVGLAGGIEQYF
TRBV7-9,NA,NA,TRBJ2-1,TGTGCCAGCAGCCCCCGGCCCTACAATGAGCAGTTCTTC,CASSPRPYNEQFF
TRBV18,NA,TRBD2,TRBJ2-2,TGTGCCAGCTCACCACCGGGCCTAGCGGGAGCCGCCGGGGAGCTGTTTTTT,CASSPPGLAGAAGELFF
TRBV11-3,NA,TRBD2,TRBJ2-2,TGTGCCAGCAGCTCATGGGGACTAGCGGGAGGGCCCCCCGGGGAGCTGTTTTTT,CASSSWGLAGGPPGELFF
TRBV6-1,NA,TRBD2,TRBJ2-5,TGTGCCAGCAGTGAATTTTCGAGACTAGCGATGGAGACCCAGTACTTC,CASSEFSRLAMETQYF
TRBV2,few,NA,TRBJ2-3,TGTGCCAGCACCGAGAGGTCGGCCCCAAGCACAGATACGCAGTATTTT,CASTERSAPSTDTQYF
TRBV6-6,NA,TRBD1,TRBJ2-7,TGTGCCAGCAGTACTTCCGGGACAGGGGCCTACGAGCAGTACTTC,CASSTSGTGAYEQYF
TRBV25-1,once,NA,TRBJ1-2,TGTGCCAGCAGTGGCCTCTATGGCTACACCTTC,CASSGLYGYTF
TRBV4-3,NA,NA,TRBJ1-1,TGCGCCAGCAGCCAAGATCAAGGGTATGAAGCTTTCTTT,CASSQDQGYEAFF
TRBV2,NA,TRBD2,TRBJ2-7,TGTGCCAGCAGGGATAGCGGGAGGGCCAGGTACGAGCAGTACTTC,CASRDSGRARYEQYF
TRBV6-6,NA,TRBD1,TRBJ1-5,TGTGCCAGCACTAGACAGGGGATTAGCAATCAGCCCCAGCATTTT,CASTRQGISNQPQHF
TRBV5-1,NA,NA,TRBJ1-1,TGCGCCAGCAGCCGGACAGCCGGGGGGGCTGAAGCTTTCTTT,CASSRTAGGAEAFF
TRBV11-2,NA,NA,TRBJ2-1,TGTGCCAGCAGCCCTATTATCTCCCTCTACAATGAGCAGTTCTTC,CASSPIISLYNEQFF
TRBV2,NA,NA,TRBJ1-5,TGTGCCAGAAGTGATCAGGGGATGCGTCAGCCCCAGCATTTT,CARSDQGMRQPQHF
TRBV2,NA,NA,TRBJ2-3,TGTGCCAGCAGTAGCTTCTTCCCCAGCACAGATACGCAGTATTTT,CASSSFFPSTDTQYF
TRBV7-2,NA,TRBD2,TRBJ2-3,TGTGCCAGCAGCTTACTAGCGGGAACGGCGGATACGCAGTATTTT,CASSLLAGTADTQYF
TRBV2,NA,NA,TRBJ2-1,TGTGCCAGCAGTCTCCAATCAACAGTGGTTGAGCAGTTCTTC,CASSLQSTVVEQFF
TRBV7-9,NA,NA,TRBJ2-3,TGTGCCAGCAGCCCTTCTGTCCCAGGAGCCACAGATACGCAGTATTTT,CASSPSVPGATDTQYF
TRBV6-1,few,TRBD1,TRBJ1-1,TGTGCCAGCACGGGACAGGGGAACACTGAAGCTTTCTTT,CASTGQGNTEAFF
TRBV7-3,few,NA,TRBJ1-5,TGTGCCAGCAGCTCTCTTCAGCCCCAGCATTTT,CASSSLQPQHF
TRBV19,NA,NA,TRBJ2-1,TGTGCCAGTACCGACACTAGTATCTATGAGCAGTTCTTC,CASTDTSIYEQFF
TRBV6-1,NA,NA,TRBJ2-5,TGTGCCAGCAGTGAATCTAAGGAGACCCAGTACTTC,CASSESKETQYF
TRBV9,NA,TRBD2,TRBJ2-3,TGTGCCAGCAGCGTAGCGGCGGGAGGGCCCCCAGATACGCAGTATTTT,CASSVAAGGPPDTQYF
TRBV4-2,NA,TRBD1,TRBJ1-4,TGTGCCAGCAGCCCGGGACAGGAGGGTGAAAAACTGTTTTTT,CASSPGQEGEKLFF
TRBV25-1,NA,TRBD1,TRBJ1-6,TGTGCCAGCAGTGAAACTAGACAGGGAAATTCACCCCTCCACTTT,CASSETRQGNSPLHF
TRBV11-3,NA,NA,TRBJ1-4,TGTGCCAGCAGCTGGGAAGGGGAAAAACTGTTTTTT,CASSWEGEKLFF
TRBV9,NA,TRBD2,TRBJ2-7,TGTGCCAGCAGCCCACGGACTAGCGGGAGCTACGAGCAGTACTTC,CASSPRTSGSYEQYF
TRBV7-3,NA,NA,TRBJ2-1,TGTGCCAGCAGCCCCTCCCCATTGAACTTTTACAATGAGCAGTTCTTC,CASSPSPLNFYNEQFF
TRBV7-2,NA,TRBD2,TRBJ2-7,TGTGCCAGCAGCCAGGCCCCCCCTGCGGGAGGTCTATCCTACGAGCAGTACTTC,CASSQAPPAGGLSYEQYF
TRBV6-5,NA,TRBD1,TRBJ2-5,TGTGCCAGCAGTTACGGCAGGGGGCAAGAGACCCAGTACTTC,CASSYGRGQETQYF
TRBV25-1,NA,NA,TRBJ2-1,TGTGCCAGCAGAGACAGGTACAATGAGCAGTTCTTC,CASRDRYNEQFF
TRBV9,NA,NA,TRBJ2-1,TGTGCCAGCAGCGCTTCTAGGGGAAATGAGCAGTTCTTC,CASSASRGNEQFF
TRBV11-2,NA,NA,TRBJ1-5,TGTGCCCATGAAGCTAGGCCCCAGCATTTT,CAHEARPQHF
TRBV18,NA,NA,TRBJ2-7,TGTGCCAGCTCACTTGGGGGACATCCGCGTGAGCAGTACTTC,CASSLGGHPREQYF
TRBV10-1,NA,TRBD2,TRBJ2-6,TGCGCCAGCAGCCCGACTAGCTTGGCTTCTGGGGCCAACGTCCTGACTTTC,CASSPTSLASGANVLTF
TRBV2,NA,TRBD2,TRBJ2-5,TGTGCCAGCGAGCTGGGGGGGGGAGGCCAAGAGACCCAGTACTTC,CASELGGGGQETQYF
TRBV19,NA,TRBD2,TRBJ2-7,TGTGCCAGTAGTATAGCTTACGGACTAGCGGGAGCTGAGCAGTACTTC,CASSIAYGLAGAEQYF
TRBV10-3,NA,TRBD2,TRBJ2-2,TGTGCCATCAGTGAGATAGCGGGAGGCAGCACCGGGGAGCTGTTTTTT,CAISEIAGGSTGELFF
TRBV30,NA,NA,TRBJ1-3,TGTGCCTGGAGTGTAAGGGGGTTCTCTGGAAACACCATATATTTT,CAWSVRGFSGNTIYF
TRBV7-6,NA,NA,TRBJ2-1,TGTGCCAGCAGCTTAACGCCTACCCACATCTACAATGAGCAGTTCTTC,CASSLTPTHIYNEQFF
TRBV5-1,NA,TRBD1,TRBJ1-6,TGCGCCAGCAGTACGGGACAGGGAAACAATTCACCCCTCCACTTT,CASSTGQGNNSPLHF
TRBV19,NA,NA,TRBJ2-2,TGTGCCAGTAGTCTCCTCGCGTACAGGGACACCGGGGAGCTGTTTTTT,CASSLLAYRDTGELFF
TRBV7-8,NA,NA,TRBJ1-3,TGTGCCAGCAGCTTAGCGGGCAGGGACTTCATTTTT,CASSLAGRDFIF